This paragraph covers one T cell receptor beta chain sequence. Its antigen is as yet unknown. These data are taken from a study of T cell repertoires in ileal Crohn's disease. Notes on the study in general: Compared with non-smokers, active smokers at surgery showed more clonal expansions. Compared with CD4 T cells, sorted CD8 cells carried more expanded clones.

CDR3 length equals 15 residues. Germline CDR1 reads SGHRS; CDR2 reads YFSETQ. The V and J ends lost 0 bases and 0 bases, in that order; junction bases with no gene match: 2. TCRdb's copy holds only in-frame clones and misses some; the assay was immunoSEQ multiplex PCR. The sample shows about 3,800 clones, about 80% of them seen only once. The clonotype was recovered from an adult with Crohn's disease. The source material was ileal tissue. The V gene is TRBV5-1, the J gene TRBJ1-2, with 7 nucleotides matching TRBD1. In DNA form, the CDR3 reads TGCGCCAGCAGCTTGGCTGGGACAGCTAACTATGGCTACACCTTC. This translates into CASSLAGTANYGYTF. Together with reference TRBV5-1 and TRBJ1-2, the CDR3 gives the full variable domain: KAGVTQTPRYLIKTRGQQVTLSCSPISGHRSVSWYQQTPGQGLQFLFEYFSETQRNKGNFPGRFSGRQFSNSRSEMNVSTLELGDSALYLCASSLAGTANYGYTFGSGTRLTVV.